What follows are 12 T cell receptor beta chains derived from one specimen sequenced in a study of blood T cell repertoires in COVID-19. This table comes from immunoSEQ multiplex PCR, and its TCRdb copy is limited to in-frame clones, with some not included. The table has under 300,000 clones, 75% to 90% seen once. Sequencing input: peripheral blood. The receptors here all came from a man aged 60-69 years who had recovered from COVID-19.

The chain links TRBV6-5 to TRBJ1-5; D possibly corresponds to TRBD1 (6 bases). The V gene's germline CDR1 is MNHEY and CDR2 SVGAGI. This CDR3 contains 13 residues. The germline V and J ends were trimmed by 6 bases and 10 bases, with 16 bases remaining between them. CDR3 sequence: CASSIRGSLPQHF. The CDR3 nucleotides are TGTGCCAGCAGCATCAGGGGTTCGTTACCCCAGCATTTT.

V is TRBV7-9 and J is TRBJ1-2; D is perhaps TRBD1 (6 bases). Trimming took 6 bases from V and 10 from J, leaving 18 bases between them. Per germline, CDR1 SEHNR and CDR2 FQNEAQ (reference sequence). The CDR3 is made up of 13 amino acids. CDR3 coding DNA: TGTGCCAGCAGTCAAGCTCCGACAGGCCACTACACCTTC. Protein sequence: CASSQAPTGHYTF. The variable domain in full, completed from reference TRBV7-9 and TRBJ1-2, reads DTGVSQNPRHKITKRGQNVTFRCDPISEHNRLYWYRQTLGQGPEFLTYFQNEAQLEKSRLLSDRFSAERPKGSFSTLEIQRTEQGDSAMYLCASSQAPTGHYTFGSGTRLTVV.

This sequence joins TRBV3-1 (or the pseudogene TRBV3-2) and TRBJ2-2, with TRBD1 matching over 9 bases. This CDR3 spans 16 amino acids. Germline CDR1 reads LGHDT; CDR2 reads YNNKEL (reference sequence). J lost 0 bases, V lost 4 bases, and 3 bases had no gene match. CDR3 in amino acids: CASSRGTGSNTGELFF. The CDR3 DNA reads TGTGCCAGCAGCCGCGGGACAGGGTCGAACACCGGGGAGCTGTTTTTT.

The CDR3 DNA reads as TGTGCCAGCAGCCCGGGGACAGGGATCTACAATGAGCAGTTCTTC. Its translation: CASSPGTGIYNEQFF. V is TRBV5-6 and J is TRBJ2-1, with 9 bases that match TRBD1. Unmatched junction bases numbered 5, after V lost 4 bases and J lost 3 bases. This CDR3 is built from 15 residues. From germline, CDR1 is SGHDT and CDR2 YYEEEE.

The J gene is TRBJ2-5, the V gene TRBV7-7; 8 bases line up with TRBD1. With 3 bases clipped from V and 4 bases from J, the junction kept 7 bases outside the gene matches. The germline V gene encodes CDR1 SSHAT and CDR2 FNYEAQ (reference sequence). The length of the CDR3 is 15 residues. The CDR3 DNA sequence: TGTGCCAGCAGCTTGGGAGGACAGGGTACAGAGACCCAGTACTTC. Amino acids: CASSLGGQGTETQYF.

This rearrangement joins TRBV6-6 to TRBJ2-7; D possibly corresponds to TRBD2 (5 bases). The germline gives CDR1 MNHNY, CDR2 SVGAGI (reference sequence). V lost 3 bases and J lost 1, with 7 bases in between. The CDR3 sequence is 13 residues long. In DNA, the CDR3 is TGTGCCAGCAGTTATGGGGAGTCCTACGAGCAGTACGTC. This sequence encodes CASSYGESYEQYV.

This clone appeared once. The CDR3 nucleotides are TGTGCCAGCAGCTTGAAACAGGGGGGACTCACAGATACGCAGTATTTT. Translating it yields CASSLKQGGLTDTQYF. This sequence joins TRBV5-4 and TRBJ2-3, with 8 bases identical to TRBD1. The germline V gene encodes CDR1 SGHNT and CDR2 YYREEE (reference sequence). The CDR3 extends over 16 amino acids. Trimming at V came to 1 base and at J to 2 bases, leaving 6 bases not matched to a gene.

CDR3 bases: TGTGCCACCAGTGATCCTCAGGTACCCAGCTCTGGGGCCAACGTCCTGACTTTC. It specifies CATSDPQVPSSGANVLTF. The chain has TRBV24-1 and TRBJ2-6; D unclear. The CDR3 covers 18 residues. Germline V gene sequence: CDR1 KGHDR, CDR2 SFDVKD. Trimming removed 3 bases at V and 0 bases at J, with 14 bases between.

Worth noting for this clone: Within the sample, other DNA sequences also encode this same CDR3. This chain joins TRBV24-1 and TRBJ1-5, with 7 bases aligning to TRBD1. V was pared by 2 bases and J by 3 bases, with 9 bases of the junction left unmatched. This CDR3 is 17 amino acids long. Germline V lookup: CDR1 KGHDR, CDR2 SFDVKD. CDR3 DNA: TGTGCCACCAGTGATTCTCGACAGGGCCCCCTCAATCAGCCCCAGCATTTT. Its translation: CATSDSRQGPLNQPQHF.

This chain joins TRBV6-1 and TRBJ1-4, with D possibly matching TRBD1 (6 bases). Trimming left V 2 bases short and J 4 bases short, with 14 bases between. The CDR3 consists of 16 residues. The V gene's germline CDR1 is MNHNS and CDR2 SASEGT. The CDR3 spells CASSEWDNPVNEKLFF. The CDR3, as DNA: TGTGCCAGCAGTGAATGGGACAATCCCGTTAATGAAAAACTGTTTTTT.

This clone was recorded a few times. The genes are TRBV5-1 and TRBJ1-6; tentative D call: TRBD1 (6 bases). V dropped 2 bases and J dropped 5 bases, with 8 bases sitting between them. Germline V gene lookup returns CDR1 SGHRS and CDR2 YFSETQ. This CDR3 region has 14 residues. The CDR3 here is CASSLNRDNSPLHF. Here the CDR3 DNA reads TGCGCCAGCAGCTTAAACAGGGATAATTCACCCCTCCACTTT.

The chain uses TRBV4-1 and TRBJ1-1, with TRBD1 matching 7 bases. The trim removed 5 bases at V and 5 bases at J, leaving 5 bases unmatched. In germline, CDR1 is MGHRA, CDR2 YSYEKL. The CDR3 contains 13 residues. The CDR3 nucleotides read TGCGCCAGCAGCTGGCCAGGGGGAACTGAAGCTTTCTTT. It codes for CASSWPGGTEAFF.